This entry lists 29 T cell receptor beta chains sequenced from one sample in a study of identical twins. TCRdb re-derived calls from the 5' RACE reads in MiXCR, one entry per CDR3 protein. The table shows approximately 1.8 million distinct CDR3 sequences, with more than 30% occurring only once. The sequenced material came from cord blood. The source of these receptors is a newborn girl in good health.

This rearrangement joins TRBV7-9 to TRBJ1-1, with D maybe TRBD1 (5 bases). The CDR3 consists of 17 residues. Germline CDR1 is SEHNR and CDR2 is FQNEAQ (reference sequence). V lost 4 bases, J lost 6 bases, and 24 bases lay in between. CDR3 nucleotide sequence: TGTGCCAGCAGCTCCCAGGGACTCACCGGGCCTGGCGCTGAAGCTTTCTTT. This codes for CASSSQGLTGPGAEAFF.

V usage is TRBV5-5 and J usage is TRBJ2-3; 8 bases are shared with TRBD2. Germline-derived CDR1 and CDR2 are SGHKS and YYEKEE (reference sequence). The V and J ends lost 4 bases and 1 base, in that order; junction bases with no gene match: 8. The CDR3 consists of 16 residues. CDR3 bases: TGTGCCAGCAGCCCCGGACTAGCACTTCGCACAGATACGCAGTATTTT. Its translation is CASSPGLALRTDTQYF.

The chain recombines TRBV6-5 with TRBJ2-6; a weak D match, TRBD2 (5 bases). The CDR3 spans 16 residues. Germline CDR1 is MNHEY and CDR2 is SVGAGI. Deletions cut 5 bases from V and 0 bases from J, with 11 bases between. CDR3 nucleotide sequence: TGTGCCAGCAGTCCCGGACTGTCCTCTGGGGCCAACGTCCTGACTTTC. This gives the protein CASSPGLSSGANVLTF.

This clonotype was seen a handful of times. CDR3 residues: CASSRRGQGAGEQYF. The CDR3 nucleotides are TGTGCCAGCAGCCGGCGAGGACAGGGGGCGGGAGAGCAGTACTTC. V usage is TRBV3-1 and J usage is TRBJ2-5; TRBD1 agrees at 11 bases. CDR3 size: 15 residues. Germline trimming cut 4 bases from V and 11 bases from J; bases unmatched to any gene: 12. Germline V lookup: CDR1 LGHDT, CDR2 YNNKEL (reference sequence).

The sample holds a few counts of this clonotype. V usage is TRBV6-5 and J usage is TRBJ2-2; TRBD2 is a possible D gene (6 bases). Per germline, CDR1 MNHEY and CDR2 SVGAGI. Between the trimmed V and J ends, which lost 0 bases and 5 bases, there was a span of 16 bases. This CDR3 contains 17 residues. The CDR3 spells CASSYSRRPLATGELFF. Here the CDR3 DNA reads TGTGCCAGCAGTTACTCGAGAAGGCCGCTAGCGACCGGGGAGCTGTTTTTT.

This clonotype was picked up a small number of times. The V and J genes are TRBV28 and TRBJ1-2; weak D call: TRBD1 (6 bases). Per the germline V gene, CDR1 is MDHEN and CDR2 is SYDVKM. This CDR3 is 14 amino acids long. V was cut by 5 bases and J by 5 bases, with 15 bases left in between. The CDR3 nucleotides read TGTGCCAGCAGTCCCTACCGGGGGCGATATGGCTACACCTTC. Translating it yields CASSPYRGRYGYTF.

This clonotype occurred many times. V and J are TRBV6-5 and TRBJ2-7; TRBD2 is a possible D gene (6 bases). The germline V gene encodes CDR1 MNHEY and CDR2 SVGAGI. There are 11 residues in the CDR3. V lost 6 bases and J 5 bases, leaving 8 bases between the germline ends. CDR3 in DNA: TGTGCCAGCAGCCGGGGGAACGAGCAGTACTTC. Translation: CASSRGNEQYF.

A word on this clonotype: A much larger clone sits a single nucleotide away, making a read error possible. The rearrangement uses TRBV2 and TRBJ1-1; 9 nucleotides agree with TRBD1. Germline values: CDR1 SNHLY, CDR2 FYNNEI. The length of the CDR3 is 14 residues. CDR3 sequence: CAGSAGQGNTEAFF. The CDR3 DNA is TGTGCCGGCAGCGCGGGACAGGGGAACACTGAAGCTTTCTTT.

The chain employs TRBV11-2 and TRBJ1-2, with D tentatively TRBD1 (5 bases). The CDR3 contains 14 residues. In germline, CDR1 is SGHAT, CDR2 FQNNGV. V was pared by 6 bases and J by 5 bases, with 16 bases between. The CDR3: CASRPFLRGYGYTF. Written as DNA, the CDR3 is TGTGCCAGCAGACCCTTCTTGCGGGGGTATGGCTACACCTTC.

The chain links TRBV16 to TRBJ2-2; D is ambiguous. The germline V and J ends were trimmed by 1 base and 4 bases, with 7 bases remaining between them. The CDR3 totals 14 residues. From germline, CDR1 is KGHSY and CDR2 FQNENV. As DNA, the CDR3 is TGTGCCAGCAGCCAATTTTTGGGCACCGGGGAGCTGTTTTTT. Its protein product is CASSQFLGTGELFF. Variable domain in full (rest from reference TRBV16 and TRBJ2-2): GEEVAQTPKHLVRGEGQKAKLYCAPIKGHSYVFWYQQVLKNEFKFLISFQNENVFDETGMPKERFSAKCLPNSPCSLEIQATKLEDSAVYFCASSQFLGTGELFFGEGSRLTVL.

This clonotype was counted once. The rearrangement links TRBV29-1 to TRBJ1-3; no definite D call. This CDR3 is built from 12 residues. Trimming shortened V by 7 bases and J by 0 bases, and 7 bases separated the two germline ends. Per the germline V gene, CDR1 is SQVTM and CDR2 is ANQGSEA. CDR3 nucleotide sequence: TGCAGCGCACAGAGCTCTGGAAACACCATATATTTT. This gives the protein CSAQSSGNTIYF.

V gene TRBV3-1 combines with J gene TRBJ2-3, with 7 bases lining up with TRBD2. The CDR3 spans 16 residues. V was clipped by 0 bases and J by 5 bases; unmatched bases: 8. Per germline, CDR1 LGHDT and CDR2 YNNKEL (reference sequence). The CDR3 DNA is TGTGCCAGCAGCCAAGATGGGCTAGCGGTGGGAGATACGCAGTATTTT. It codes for CASSQDGLAVGDTQYF.

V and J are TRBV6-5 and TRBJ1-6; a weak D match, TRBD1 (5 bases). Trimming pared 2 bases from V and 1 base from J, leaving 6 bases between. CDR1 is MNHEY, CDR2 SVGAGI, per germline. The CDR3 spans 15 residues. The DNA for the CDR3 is TGTGCCAGCAGTTACCGGACATCCTATAATTCACCCCTCCACTTT. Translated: CASSYRTSYNSPLHF.

CDR3 sequence: CASKVGAPVEKLFF. The CDR3 DNA reads as TGTGCCAGTAAGGTTGGGGCGCCGGTTGAAAAACTGTTTTTT. The rearrangement links TRBV6-1 to TRBJ1-4, with D possibly being TRBD1 (5 bases). Germline values: CDR1 MNHNS, CDR2 SASEGT. CDR3 length: 14 residues. V lost 9 bases to trimming and J lost 7 bases, with 18 bases between them.

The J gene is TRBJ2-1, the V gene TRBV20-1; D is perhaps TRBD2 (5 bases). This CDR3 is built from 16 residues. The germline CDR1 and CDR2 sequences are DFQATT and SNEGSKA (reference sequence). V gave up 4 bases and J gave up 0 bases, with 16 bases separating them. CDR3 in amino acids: CSAIHPSGFSYNEQFF. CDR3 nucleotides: TGCAGTGCTATTCATCCCAGCGGATTCTCCTACAATGAGCAGTTCTTC.

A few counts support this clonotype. The CDR3 sequence: CASSDTDRVNSPLHF. CDR3 nucleotide sequence: TGTGCCAGCAGTGATACGGACAGGGTTAATTCACCCCTCCACTTT. V and J are TRBV25-1 and TRBJ1-6, with 8 bases lining up with TRBD1. CDR3 length: 15 residues. The junction had 4 bases not matched to a gene; V was cut back by 3 bases and J by 6 bases. CDR1 is MGHDK and CDR2 is SYGVNS in the germline V gene.

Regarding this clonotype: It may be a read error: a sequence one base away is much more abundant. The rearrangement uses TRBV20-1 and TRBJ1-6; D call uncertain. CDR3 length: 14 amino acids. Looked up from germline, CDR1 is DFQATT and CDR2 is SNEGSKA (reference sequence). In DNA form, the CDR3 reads TGCAGTGCTAGGGACGGTAGCTATAATTCACCCCCCCACTTT. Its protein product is CSARDGSYNSPPHF.

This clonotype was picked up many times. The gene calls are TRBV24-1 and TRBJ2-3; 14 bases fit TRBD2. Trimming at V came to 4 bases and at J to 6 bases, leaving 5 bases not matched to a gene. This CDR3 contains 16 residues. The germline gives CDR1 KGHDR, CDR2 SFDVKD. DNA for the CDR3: TGTGCCACCAGTGACTCGGGACTAGCGGGAGTGGATACGCAGTATTTT. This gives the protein CATSDSGLAGVDTQYF.

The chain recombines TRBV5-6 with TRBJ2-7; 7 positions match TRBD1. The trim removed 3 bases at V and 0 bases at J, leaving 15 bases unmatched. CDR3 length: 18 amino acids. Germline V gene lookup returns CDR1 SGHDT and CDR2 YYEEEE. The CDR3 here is CASSSTGTAAPRSYEQYF. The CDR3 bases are TGTGCCAGCAGCTCGACGGGGACAGCTGCTCCCCGCTCCTACGAGCAGTACTTC.

CDR3 sequence reads: CAGRAGSYNEQYF. The CDR3 DNA sequence: TGTGCCGGGCGAGCGGGGTCCTACAATGAGCAGTACTTC. The gene calls are TRBV2 and TRBJ2-7, with 7 bases that match TRBD2. CDR3 size: 13 residues. Germline loops: CDR1 SNHLY, CDR2 FYNNEI. V lost 11 bases, J lost 7 bases, and 14 bases stayed unmatched.

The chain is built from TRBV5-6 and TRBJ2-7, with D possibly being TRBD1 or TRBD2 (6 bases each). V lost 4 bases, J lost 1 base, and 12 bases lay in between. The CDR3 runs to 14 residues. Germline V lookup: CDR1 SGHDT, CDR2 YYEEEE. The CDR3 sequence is CASSMGGGSYEQYF. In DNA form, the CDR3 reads TGTGCCAGCAGCATGGGGGGCGGATCCTACGAGCAGTACTTC.

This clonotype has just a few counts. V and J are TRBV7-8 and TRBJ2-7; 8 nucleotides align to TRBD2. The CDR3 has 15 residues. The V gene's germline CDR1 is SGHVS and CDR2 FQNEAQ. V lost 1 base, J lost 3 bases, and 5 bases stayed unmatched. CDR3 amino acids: CASSLVAGSDYEQYF. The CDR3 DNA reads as TGTGCCAGCAGCTTAGTAGCGGGGTCTGACTACGAGCAGTACTTC.

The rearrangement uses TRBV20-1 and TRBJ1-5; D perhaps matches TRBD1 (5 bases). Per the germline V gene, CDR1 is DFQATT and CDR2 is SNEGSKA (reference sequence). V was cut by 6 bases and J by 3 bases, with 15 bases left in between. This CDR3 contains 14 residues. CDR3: CSAVDSAVNQPQHF. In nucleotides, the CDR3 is TGCAGTGCCGTAGACAGCGCGGTCAATCAGCCCCAGCATTTT.

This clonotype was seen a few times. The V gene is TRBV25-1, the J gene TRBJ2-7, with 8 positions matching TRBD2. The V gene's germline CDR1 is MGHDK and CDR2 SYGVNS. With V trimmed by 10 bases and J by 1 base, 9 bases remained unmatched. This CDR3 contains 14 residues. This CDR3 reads CATHLAGLSYEQYF. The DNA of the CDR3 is TGTGCCACCCATTTAGCGGGGCTTTCCTACGAGCAGTACTTC.

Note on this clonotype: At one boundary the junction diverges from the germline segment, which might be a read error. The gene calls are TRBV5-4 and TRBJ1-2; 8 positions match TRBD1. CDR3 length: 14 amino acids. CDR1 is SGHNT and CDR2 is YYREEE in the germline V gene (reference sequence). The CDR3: CAGSLQGAGYGYTF. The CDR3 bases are TGTGCCGGCAGCTTGCAGGGGGCAGGCTATGGCTACACCTTC.

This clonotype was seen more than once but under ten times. The CDR3, as DNA: TGTGCCAGCAGCGTAGCGGCGGTGTCTAAAACAGATACGCAGTATTTT. Its protein product is CASSVAAVSKTDTQYF. The genes are TRBV9 and TRBJ2-3; D not certain. V lost 0 bases to trimming and J lost 3 bases, with 14 bases between them. CDR3 size: 16 residues. Germline loops: CDR1 SGDLS, CDR2 YYNGEE. Based on the CDR3 plus reference TRBV9 and TRBJ2-3, the full variable domain is DSGVTQTPKHLITATGQRVTLRCSPRSGDLSVYWYQQSLDQGLQFLIQYYNGEERAKGNILERFSAQQFPDLHSELNLSSLELGDSALYFCASSVAAVSKTDTQYFGPGTRLTVL.

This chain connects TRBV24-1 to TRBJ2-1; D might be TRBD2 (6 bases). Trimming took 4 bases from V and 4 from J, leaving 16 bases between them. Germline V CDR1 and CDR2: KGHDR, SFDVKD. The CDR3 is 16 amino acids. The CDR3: CATSESRGNGYNEQFF. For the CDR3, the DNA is TGTGCCACCAGTGAATCGCGGGGAAACGGGTACAATGAGCAGTTCTTC.

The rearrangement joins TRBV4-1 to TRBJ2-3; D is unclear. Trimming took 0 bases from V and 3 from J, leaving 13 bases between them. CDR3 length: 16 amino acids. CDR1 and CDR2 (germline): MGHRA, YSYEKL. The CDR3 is CASSQEATLRTDTQYF. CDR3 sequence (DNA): TGCGCCAGCAGCCAAGAAGCGACCTTGAGGACAGATACGCAGTATTTT.

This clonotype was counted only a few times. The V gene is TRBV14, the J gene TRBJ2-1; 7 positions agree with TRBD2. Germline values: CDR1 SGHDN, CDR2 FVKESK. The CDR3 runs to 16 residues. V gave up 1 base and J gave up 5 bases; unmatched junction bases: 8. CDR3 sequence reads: CASSQVMASGDNEQFF. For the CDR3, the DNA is TGTGCCAGCAGCCAAGTTATGGCTAGCGGCGACAATGAGCAGTTCTTC.